One sample yielded the 27 T cell receptor beta chains listed below, sequenced in a study of blood T cell repertoires in COVID-19. The table came from immunoSEQ multiplex PCR; TCRdb's copy has only in-frame clones and leaves some out. The table includes 250,000 to 350,000 clones, around 91% detected once. The sample consisted of PBMCs or T cells enriched from blood (not recorded which). The receptors shown here come from a woman aged 18-29 years with acute COVID-19.

The gene calls are TRBV28 and TRBJ1-5; D may be TRBD1 (5 bases). Looked up from germline, CDR1 is MDHEN and CDR2 is SYDVKM. V dropped 7 bases and J dropped 6 bases, with 13 bases sitting between them. This CDR3 spans 13 amino acids. As DNA, the CDR3 is TGTGCCAGCAACCCATCGGGGGTTCAGCCCCAGCATTTT. As protein: CASNPSGVQPQHF. The complete variable domain, with remaining parts taken from reference TRBV28 and TRBJ1-5, reads DVKVTQSSRYLVKRTGEKVFLECVQDMDHENMFWYRQDPGLGLRLIYFSYDVKMKEKGDIPEGYSVSREKKERFSLILESASTNQTSMYLCASNPSGVQPQHFGDGTRLSIL.

This sequence joins TRBV9 and TRBJ2-5, with D possibly being TRBD2 (7 bases). CDR3 length equals 16 residues. The V end lost 0 bases, the J end lost 5 bases, and 17 bases lay between the germline ends. CDR1 and CDR2 from the germline V gene are SGDLS and YYNGEE. The CDR3 here is CASSVEGGGGLETQYF. In DNA, the CDR3 is TGTGCCAGCAGCGTAGAAGGCGGGGGCGGACTGGAGACCCAGTACTTC.

The rearrangement uses TRBV6-6 and TRBJ2-7; the match to TRBD2 covers 16 bases. The CDR3 contains 21 residues. CDR1 is MNHNY and CDR2 is SVGAGI in the germline V gene (reference sequence). The trim removed 5 bases at V and 5 bases at J, leaving 21 bases unmatched. The CDR3 loop is CASSPLTGVGLAGGIRDEQYF. The CDR3 DNA reads TGTGCCAGCAGTCCCTTGACAGGGGTGGGACTAGCGGGAGGGATTCGGGACGAGCAGTACTTC.

The rearrangement links TRBV18 to TRBJ2-7, with D hard to call. From germline, CDR1 is KGHSH and CDR2 LQKENI. This CDR3 has 14 residues. Trimming stripped 0 bases from V and 2 bases from J, with 8 bases between. The CDR3 here is CASSPPHAAYEQYF. CDR3 DNA sequence: TGTGCCAGCTCACCACCCCATGCAGCCTACGAGCAGTACTTC.

The chain employs TRBV3-1 (or the pseudogene TRBV3-2) and TRBJ2-5; D may be TRBD2 (6 bases). The CDR3 runs 13 residues. Per the germline V gene, CDR1 is LGHDT and CDR2 is YNNKEL (reference sequence). V was clipped by 9 bases and J by 1 base, with 12 bases between them. The DNA for the CDR3 is TGTGCCAGTAAGCTAGCGCCCCAAGAGACCCAGTACTTC. Protein: CASKLAPQETQYF.

This clone was recorded only once. J is TRBJ2-5 and V is TRBV6-5; 9 positions agree with TRBD2. The CDR3 contains 13 residues. Germline CDR1 reads MNHEY; CDR2 reads SVGAGI. The junction had 4 bases not matched to a gene; V was cut back by 6 bases and J by 5 bases. CDR3 bases: TGTGCCAGCAGACTAGCGGGTCGGGAGACCCAGTACTTC. It encodes CASRLAGRETQYF.

The chain uses TRBV9 and TRBJ2-3; D is uncertain. The V gene's germline CDR1 is SGDLS and CDR2 YYNGEE. V was pared by 1 base and J by 4 bases, with 13 bases between. The CDR3 extends over 15 amino acids. The CDR3 sequence: CASSVKAALADTQYF. The CDR3 DNA reads as TGTGCCAGCAGCGTAAAGGCGGCCCTCGCAGATACGCAGTATTTT.

The chain combines TRBV27 with TRBJ1-5; D is unclear. The CDR3 extends over 14 amino acids. V lost 7 bases and J 0 bases, leaving 10 bases between the germline ends. From germline, CDR1 is MNHEY and CDR2 SMNVEV (reference sequence). The CDR3: CASNTRNSNQPQHF. For the CDR3, the DNA is TGTGCCAGCAACACCAGGAATAGCAATCAGCCCCAGCATTTT.

This chain links TRBV23-1 with TRBJ1-6; TRBD1 might be the D (5 bases). TRBV23-1 is designated an ORF whose function remains uncertain. The V end was cut by 0 bases, the J end by 2 bases, with 8 bases between. The CDR3 covers 16 residues. CDR3 loop: CASSQSGRAYNSPLHF. CDR3 coding DNA: TGCGCCAGCAGTCAATCCGGCAGGGCCTATAATTCACCCCTCCACTTT.

The chain couples TRBV4-1 to TRBJ1-3, with 9 bases fitting TRBD1. This CDR3 is 20 amino acids long. Losses at the gene ends were 0 bases for V and 0 bases for J; bases not matched to a gene: 12. The germline V gene encodes CDR1 MGHRA and CDR2 YSYEKL. The CDR3 reads CASSQESRTGVLGSGNTIYF. The CDR3 nucleotides read TGCGCCAGCAGCCAAGAGTCCAGGACAGGGGTGCTGGGCTCTGGAAACACCATATATTTT.

The chain is built from TRBV7-8 and TRBJ2-1, with no clear D. The CDR3 spans 12 residues. CDR1 and CDR2 (germline): SGHVS, FQNEAQ. Trimming removed 1 base at V and 7 bases at J, with 5 bases between. The CDR3 coding sequence is TGTGCCAGCAGCTTAGGAGTAAATGAGCAGTTCTTC. Translating it yields CASSLGVNEQFF.

The chain has TRBV27 and TRBJ1-6; TRBD1 is a possible D gene (6 bases). The CDR3 sequence is 18 residues long. The germline V and J ends were trimmed by 2 bases and 6 bases, with 20 bases remaining between them. The germline V gene has CDR1 MNHEY and CDR2 SMNVEV (reference sequence). The CDR3 region has the DNA TGTGCCAGCAGTTTACTGGGTTCGGGGGAGGGGGTTAATTCACCCCTCCACTTT. It specifies CASSLLGSGEGVNSPLHF.

The genes are TRBV18 and TRBJ2-7; unclear D gene. Trimming took off 3 bases at V and 3 bases at J, with 6 bases between the two ends. The CDR3 has 12 residues. CDR1 is KGHSH and CDR2 is LQKENI in the germline V gene. The CDR3 sequence: CASSPGFYEQYF. The CDR3 region has the DNA TGTGCCAGCTCACCCGGGTTCTACGAGCAGTACTTC.

Only one count was recorded for this clone. This rearrangement joins TRBV9 to TRBJ1-4, with D uncertain. Per germline, CDR1 SGDLS and CDR2 YYNGEE. The V and J ends lost 0 bases and 8 bases respectively, with 14 bases between them. The CDR3 has 15 residues. CDR3 coding DNA: TGTGCCAGCAGCGTAGGGTCCTACCCGCCGGAAAAACTGTTTTTT. Its protein is CASSVGSYPPEKLFF.

This rearrangement joins TRBV7-9 to TRBJ2-3; D is perhaps TRBD2 (5 bases). The V and J ends lost 3 bases and 3 bases respectively, with 22 bases between them. This CDR3 comprises 18 residues. Germline loops: CDR1 SEHNR, CDR2 FQNEAQ (reference sequence). CDR3 DNA: TGTGCCAGCAGCTTGCCACCACTAGGGTGGGGAATAACAGATACGCAGTATTTT. This sequence encodes CASSLPPLGWGITDTQYF. Full variable domain (remainder filled in from reference TRBV7-9 and TRBJ2-3): DTGVSQNPRHKITKRGQNVTFRCDPISEHNRLYWYRQTLGQGPEFLTYFQNEAQLEKSRLLSDRFSAERPKGSFSTLEIQRTEQGDSAMYLCASSLPPLGWGITDTQYFGPGTRLTVL.

The gene calls are TRBV30 and TRBJ1-6; D remains ambiguous. The CDR3 consists of 13 residues. The V end lost 2 bases, the J end lost 10 bases, and 12 bases lay between the germline ends. The V gene's germline CDR1 is GTSNPN and CDR2 SVGIG (reference sequence). For the CDR3, the DNA is TGTGCCTGGAGTCCCGGGTTGAGCTCACCCCTCCACTTT. Its protein product is CAWSPGLSSPLHF. Full variable domain (missing parts from reference TRBV30 and TRBJ1-6): SQTIHQWPATLVQPVGSPLSLECTVEGTSNPNLYWYRQAAGRGLQLLFYSVGIGQISSEVPQNLSASRPQDRQFILSSKKLLLSDSGFYLCAWSPGLSSPLHFGNGTRLTVT.

The chain is built from TRBV18 and TRBJ1-2, with 7 bases lining up with TRBD1. The V and J ends lost 3 bases and 4 bases, in that order; junction bases with no gene match: 8. Per the germline V gene, CDR1 is KGHSH and CDR2 is LQKENI. CDR3 length: 15 residues. CDR3 in amino acids: CASSPDTGAIYGYTF. CDR3 nucleotide sequence: TGTGCCAGCTCACCCGATACAGGGGCCATCTATGGCTACACCTTC.

The V gene is TRBV19, the J gene TRBJ1-2; the D is unclear. CDR3 length: 15 residues. Germline CDR1 and CDR2: LNHDA and SQIVND (reference sequence). The V and J ends lost 1 base and 7 bases respectively, with 16 bases between them. In DNA, the CDR3 is TGTGCCAGTAGTATAGCGAATTCGAGCCCCGGTGGCTACACCTTC. Translating it yields CASSIANSSPGGYTF. Based on the CDR3 plus reference TRBV19 and TRBJ1-2, the full variable domain is DGGITQSPKYLFRKEGQNVTLSCEQNLNHDAMYWYRQDPGQGLRLIYYSQIVNDFQKGDIAEGYSVSREKKESFPLTVTSAQKNPTAFYLCASSIANSSPGGYTFGSGTRLTVV.

This clone was seen only once. The chain carries TRBV7-3 and TRBJ2-6; tentative D call: TRBD1 (5 bases). This CDR3 spans 18 amino acids. Germline V CDR1 and CDR2: SGHTA, FQGTGA. V was pared by 3 bases and J by 0 bases, with 15 bases between. CDR3 nucleotide sequence: TGTGCCAGCAGCTTTGGGGCCAGGCAAAGCTCTGGGGCCAACGTCCTGACTTTC. It yields the protein CASSFGARQSSGANVLTF.

The chain has TRBV11-3 and TRBJ2-1, with 14 bases matching TRBD2. There are 22 residues in the CDR3. J was trimmed by 0 bases and V by 0 bases; bases with no gene match: 13. CDR1 SGHNT and CDR2 YENEEA come from the germline V gene. CDR3 loop: CASSLEVYKGTSGGSSYNEQFF. CDR3 sequence (DNA): TGTGCCAGCAGCTTAGAGGTTTATAAGGGGACTAGCGGGGGTAGCTCCTACAATGAGCAGTTCTTC.

The V and J genes are TRBV9 and TRBJ1-1, with TRBD1 matching over 8 bases. The V and J ends lost 3 bases and 5 bases, in that order; junction bases with no gene match: 6. This CDR3 comprises 14 residues. Germline CDR1 and CDR2: SGDLS and YYNGEE. CDR3 nucleotide sequence: TGTGCCAGCAGCGCCAGGACAGGGACAACTGAAGCTTTCTTT. This gives the protein CASSARTGTTEAFF.

The chain employs TRBV19 and TRBJ1-2; possibly TRBD1 for D (5 bases). Between the trimmed V and J ends, which lost 7 bases and 6 bases, there was a span of 18 bases. Germline loops: CDR1 LNHDA, CDR2 SQIVND (reference sequence). The CDR3 is 14 residues long. CDR3 residues: CASTNTLRGNGYTF. CDR3 coding DNA: TGTGCCAGTACCAACACCCTTAGGGGAAATGGCTACACCTTC.

The chain combines TRBV28 with TRBJ2-1, with 8 bases identical to TRBD2. The trim removed 4 bases at V and 0 bases at J, leaving 8 bases unmatched. The CDR3 covers 17 residues. CDR1 and CDR2 (germline): MDHEN, SYDVKM. In nucleotides, the CDR3 is TGTGCCAGCAGTTCATTAGCGAGCGGGAGCTCCTACAATGAGCAGTTCTTC. It codes for CASSSLASGSSYNEQFF.

The rearrangement links TRBV12-3 or TRBV12-4 to TRBJ2-1; D is ambiguous. Trimming left V 6 bases short and J 9 bases short, with 15 bases between. The CDR3 has 13 residues. The CDR3, as DNA: TGTGCCAGCAGGAGGTTCCGAGATGCTGAGCAGTTCTTC. Its protein is CASRRFRDAEQFF.

The chain employs TRBV6-5 and TRBJ1-5; D remains ambiguous. The CDR3 contains 12 residues. The V gene's germline CDR1 is MNHEY and CDR2 SVGAGI. The CDR3 nucleotides are TGTGCTGAAGCGGATGGCAATCAGCCCCAGCATTTT. It specifies CAEADGNQPQHF.

This chain uses TRBV27 with TRBJ2-6; 9 bases match TRBD1. This CDR3 spans 17 amino acids. Germline V lookup: CDR1 MNHEY, CDR2 SMNVEV (reference sequence). Germline trimming cut 8 bases from V and 0 bases from J; bases unmatched to any gene: 8. In DNA, the CDR3 is TGTGCCAGCCGAGGTGGGACAGGGCACTCTGGGGCCAACGTCCTGACTTTC. Translated: CASRGGTGHSGANVLTF. The complete variable domain, with remaining parts taken from reference TRBV27 and TRBJ2-6, reads EAQVTQNPRYLITVTGKKLTVTCSQNMNHEYMSWYRQDPGLGLRQIYYSMNVEVTDKGDVPEGYKVSRKEKRNFPLILESPSPNQTSLYFCASRGGTGHSGANVLTFGAGSRLTVL.

The V gene is TRBV28, the J gene TRBJ2-2; TRBD1 agrees at 7 bases. The CDR3 loop spans 12 amino acids. The V gene end was trimmed by 5 bases and the J gene end by 16 bases; junction bases not matched to a gene: 10. Germline values: CDR1 MDHEN, CDR2 SYDVKM. Here the CDR3 DNA reads TGTGCCAGCAGTAACCTTTACAGGGGATGGTTTTTT. It codes for CASSNLYRGWFF.